This TCR beta chain was retrieved from a study of blood T cell repertoires in COVID-19. Study details: Whether acute or convalescent, the COVID-19 samples came from the United States, Italy and Spain. PBMCs, B-cell-depleted T cells, or T cells were the source of the cDNA or gDNA that made up the material.

The germline CDR1 and CDR2 sequences are LNHDA and SQIVND (reference sequence). V lost 8 bases and J lost 4; bases outside the gene matches: 11. The length of the CDR3 is 16 residues. The authors' processing: Amplification from reference gene primers served as the basis for estimated nucleated cell counts. Generated by immunoSEQ multiplex PCR, the TCRdb table keeps only in-frame clones and is missing some. V, J and clone size derive from that table, while D and trimming were established from the DNA sequence. Among around 130,000 clones listed, 60% to 85% were seen once. The chain employs TRBV19 and TRBJ2-2; 9 nucleotides align to TRBD1. The source is a man older than 75 with acute or convalescent COVID-19. The specimen sequenced was peripheral blood. The CDR3 sequence is CASLTRDRVSTGELFF. In DNA form, the CDR3 reads TGTGCCAGTCTTACCCGGGACAGGGTATCCACCGGGGAGCTGTTTTTT.